What follows are 21 T cell receptor beta chains derived from one specimen sequenced in a study of T cell responses to AZD1222 COVID-19 vaccine. Assay used: immunoSEQ multiplex PCR; TCRdb lists only in-frame clones, some missing. The sample shows 150,000 to 200,000 clones, about 89% of them seen only once. The sequences come from peripheral blood, collected on day 0 of AZD1222 vaccination. The receptors derive from an adult in good health.

The gene calls are TRBV5-1 and TRBJ1-1; perhaps TRBD1 as D (6 bases). The germline gives CDR1 SGHRS, CDR2 YFSETQ. V lost 4 bases to trimming and J lost 1 base, with 11 bases between them. This CDR3 comprises 14 residues. The CDR3 is CASSARTANTEAFF. The DNA of the CDR3 is TGCGCCAGCAGCGCTCGGACAGCGAACACTGAAGCTTTCTTT. The full variable domain, its missing parts supplied by reference TRBV5-1 and TRBJ1-1, is KAGVTQTPRYLIKTRGQQVTLSCSPISGHRSVSWYQQTPGQGLQFLFEYFSETQRNKGNFPGRFSGRQFSNSRSEMNVSTLELGDSALYLCASSARTANTEAFFGQGTRLTVV.

The chain combines TRBV28 with TRBJ1-5; D might be TRBD1 (5 bases). V shed 5 bases and J shed 5 bases, with 13 bases lying between them. This CDR3 has 14 residues. Germline V CDR1 and CDR2: MDHEN, SYDVKM. The CDR3 DNA sequence: TGTGCCAGCAGTAATCGACAGCCCCATCAGCCCCAGCATTTT. Its protein product is CASSNRQPHQPQHF.

This chain uses TRBV6-5 with TRBJ2-5; D ambiguous. V was trimmed by 6 bases and J by 3 bases, leaving 5 bases between them. CDR1 MNHEY and CDR2 SVGAGI come from the germline V gene. CDR3 length: 11 residues. Here the CDR3 reads CASRLKETQYF. The CDR3 coding sequence is TGTGCCAGCAGACTGAAAGAGACCCAGTACTTC.

The chain has TRBV5-5 and TRBJ1-3; D gene unclear. Germline values: CDR1 SGHKS, CDR2 YYEKEE (reference sequence). The CDR3 totals 13 residues. V gave up 2 bases and J gave up 7 bases, with 10 bases separating them. CDR3 nucleotides: TGTGCCAGCAGCTTTGGGATTGGGAACACCATATATTTT. Protein: CASSFGIGNTIYF.

The rearrangement joins TRBV25-1 to TRBJ2-3, with D uncertain. The germline CDR1 and CDR2 sequences are MGHDK and SYGVNS. V was trimmed by 6 bases and J by 0 bases, leaving 16 bases between them. The CDR3 loop spans 16 amino acids. The CDR3 region has the DNA TGTGCCAGCAGCGCCACTTGGAACCCTAGCACAGATACGCAGTATTTT. This sequence encodes CASSATWNPSTDTQYF.

The rearrangement uses TRBV19 and TRBJ1-6; TRBD1 agrees at 10 bases. V gave up 4 bases and J gave up 6 bases; unmatched junction bases: 6. This CDR3 is 16 amino acids long. Germline CDR1 reads LNHDA; CDR2 reads SQIVND (reference sequence). CDR3 coding DNA: TGTGCCAGTAGTACCTCCGGGACAGGGGTTAATTCACCCCTCCACTTT. Translating it yields CASSTSGTGVNSPLHF.

The chain recombines TRBV19 with TRBJ1-1; D is unresolved. The V and J ends lost 7 bases and 0 bases respectively, with 6 bases between them. CDR1 is LNHDA, CDR2 SQIVND, per germline (reference sequence). The CDR3 covers 12 residues. CDR3 nucleotide sequence: TGTGCCAGTACGGCGTTGAACACTGAAGCTTTCTTT. Its protein is CASTALNTEAFF.

The rearrangement links TRBV20-1 to TRBJ2-4; TRBD2 is a possible D gene (6 bases). CDR1 and CDR2 (germline): DFQATT, SNEGSKA (reference sequence). CDR3 length equals 11 residues. Trimming took off 5 bases at V and 7 bases at J, with 9 bases between the two ends. The CDR3 DNA reads as TGCAGTGCTGCTGGGGGGAACATTCAGTACTTC. Translated, it gives CSAAGGNIQYF.

This sequence joins TRBV10-2 and TRBJ2-7; D call uncertain. V was pared by 4 bases and J by 0 bases, with 7 bases between. The CDR3 runs to 13 residues. Germline loops: CDR1 WSHSY, CDR2 SAAADI. CDR3 nucleotide sequence: TGCGCCAGCAGTGTTGTAGACTCCTACGAGCAGTACTTC. Amino acids: CASSVVDSYEQYF.

This chain connects TRBV4-1 to TRBJ2-3; D is perhaps TRBD1 (6 bases). CDR1 is MGHRA and CDR2 is YSYEKL in the germline V gene. Trimming took 4 bases from V and 3 from J, leaving 23 bases between them. This CDR3 region has 18 residues. The CDR3 spells CASSPTAGTGSLTDTQYF. The CDR3 nucleotides read TGCGCCAGCAGCCCTACAGCCGGTACAGGGTCTTTAACAGATACGCAGTATTTT.

CDR3 protein: CASSPLGTGQGKPQHF. The CDR3 DNA reads TGTGCCAGCTCACCACTCGGGACAGGCCAAGGGAAGCCCCAGCATTTT. This chain uses TRBV18 with TRBJ1-5; 8 bases match TRBD1. The CDR3 extends over 16 amino acids. CDR1 is KGHSH and CDR2 is LQKENI in the germline V gene. After removal of 1 base from V and 8 bases from J, the junction contained 10 bases not matched to a gene.

The rearrangement links TRBV20-1 to TRBJ2-7; D might be TRBD1 (5 bases). This CDR3 region has 10 residues. Per germline, CDR1 DFQATT and CDR2 SNEGSKA (reference sequence). V lost 3 bases and J 11 bases, leaving 11 bases between the germline ends. The CDR3 nucleotides read TGCAGTGCTAGGGTCGCCAGGGAGTACTTC. Its protein product is CSARVAREYF.

This clone is a singleton in its sample. The CDR3 protein is CASSPWTGRNTGELFF. In nucleotides, the CDR3 is TGTGCCAGCAGCCCTTGGACAGGGAGGAACACCGGGGAGCTGTTTTTT. The rearrangement joins TRBV4-2 to TRBJ2-2, with TRBD1 matching over 8 bases. Germline V gene sequence: CDR1 LGHNA, CDR2 YNFKEQ. CDR3 length: 16 amino acids. With 4 bases clipped from V and 1 base from J, the junction kept 5 bases outside the gene matches.

V and J are TRBV5-6 and TRBJ1-5; D remains unclear. The CDR3 spans 16 residues. Trimming removed 0 bases at V and 0 bases at J, with 10 bases between. In germline, CDR1 is SGHDT, CDR2 YYEEEE. CDR3 bases: TGTGCCAGCAGCTTGGCGGACGGCAATAGCAATCAGCCCCAGCATTTT. Translated: CASSLADGNSNQPQHF.

This clone turned up a few times. This chain uses TRBV11-2 with TRBJ2-7, with 11 positions matching TRBD2. The CDR3 is 15 residues long. V was clipped by 4 bases and J by 2 bases; unmatched bases: 4. Per germline, CDR1 SGHAT and CDR2 FQNNGV. The CDR3 DNA reads as TGTGCCAGCAGCTCGGGACTAGCGGCTACCTACGAGCAGTACTTC. Translation: CASSSGLAATYEQYF. The entire variable domain, with the rest obtained from reference TRBV11-2 and TRBJ2-7, is as follows: EAGVAQSPRYKIIEKRQSVAFWCNPISGHATLYWYQQILGQGPKLLIQFQNNGVVDDSQLPKDRFSAERLKGVDSTLKIQPAKLEDSAVYLCASSSGLAATYEQYFGPGTRLTVT.

This clone has just one count. The chain recombines TRBV4-3 with TRBJ1-1, with unresolved D. The CDR3 contains 15 residues. V was trimmed by 0 bases and J by 4 bases, leaving 12 bases between them. The germline CDR1 and CDR2 sequences are LGHNA and YSLEER. In DNA form, the CDR3 reads TGCGCCAGCAGCCAAGACCATACTGGGCCCACTGAAGCTTTCTTT. Amino acids: CASSQDHTGPTEAFF.

The chain uses TRBV19 and TRBJ2-5; weak D call: TRBD2 (5 bases). This CDR3 is built from 11 residues. V was cut by 3 bases and J by 7 bases, with 6 bases left in between. Germline V gene lookup returns CDR1 LNHDA and CDR2 SQIVND (reference sequence). CDR3 nucleotide sequence: TGTGCCAGTAGTATCGGGGTGACCCAGTACTTC. Its translation is CASSIGVTQYF.

The V call is TRBV2, the J call TRBJ1-2; D perhaps matches TRBD1 (6 bases). V shed 6 bases and J shed 1 base, with 12 bases lying between them. Germline CDR1 SNHLY, CDR2 FYNNEI. This CDR3 contains 14 residues. The DNA for the CDR3 is TGTGCCAGCAGCGAGACAGGAATTAACTATGGCTACACCTTC. This sequence encodes CASSETGINYGYTF. The full variable domain, rest sourced from reference TRBV2 and TRBJ1-2, is EPEVTQTPSHQVTQMGQEVILRCVPISNHLYFYWYRQILGQKVEFLVSFYNNEISEKSEIFDDQFSVERPDGSNFTLKIRSTKLEDSAMYFCASSETGINYGYTFGSGTRLTVV.

The chain links TRBV5-1 to TRBJ1-1; D gene unclear. The germline CDR1 and CDR2 sequences are SGHRS and YFSETQ. The V gene lost 3 bases and the J gene lost 4 bases, with 10 bases spanning the gap. The CDR3 runs to 13 residues. In DNA form, the CDR3 reads TGCGCCAGCAGCTCTACAGCTCTCACTGAAGCTTTCTTT. As protein: CASSSTALTEAFF.

The chain couples TRBV6-6 to TRBJ1-6; 8 bases are a match to TRBD1. There are 17 residues in the CDR3. The germline V gene has CDR1 MNHNY and CDR2 SVGAGI (reference sequence). V shed 5 bases and J 2 bases; nucleotides not matched to a gene: 8. This CDR3 reads CASSLRGQGAYNSPLHF. The CDR3 DNA reads TGTGCCAGCAGTCTCCGCGGACAGGGAGCCTATAATTCACCCCTCCACTTT.

V and J are TRBV7-6 and TRBJ1-1; D gene ambiguous. The CDR3 is 15 amino acids. V shed 2 bases and J shed 0 bases, with 10 bases lying between them. Germline V lookup: CDR1 SGHVS, CDR2 FNYEAQ. The CDR3 region has the DNA TGTGCCAGCAGCTTACTGCAGACGATGAACACTGAAGCTTTCTTT. As protein: CASSLLQTMNTEAFF.